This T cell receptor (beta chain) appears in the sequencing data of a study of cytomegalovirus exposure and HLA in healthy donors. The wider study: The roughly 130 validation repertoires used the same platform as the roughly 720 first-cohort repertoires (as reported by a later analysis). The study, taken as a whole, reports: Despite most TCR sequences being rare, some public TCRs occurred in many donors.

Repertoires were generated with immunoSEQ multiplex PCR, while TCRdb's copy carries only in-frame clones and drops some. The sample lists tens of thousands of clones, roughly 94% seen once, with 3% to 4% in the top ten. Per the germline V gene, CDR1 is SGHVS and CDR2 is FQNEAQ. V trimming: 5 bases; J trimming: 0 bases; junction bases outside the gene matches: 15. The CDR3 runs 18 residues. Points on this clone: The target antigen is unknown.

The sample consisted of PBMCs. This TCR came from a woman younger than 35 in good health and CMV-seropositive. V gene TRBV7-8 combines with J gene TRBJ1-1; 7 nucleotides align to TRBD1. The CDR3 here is CASSKDRDRESLNTEAFF. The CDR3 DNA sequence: TGTGCCAGCAGCAAAGACCGCGACAGGGAATCACTGAACACTGAAGCTTTCTTT. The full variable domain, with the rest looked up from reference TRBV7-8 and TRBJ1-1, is GAGVSQSPRYKVAKRGQDVALRCDPISGHVSLFWYQQALGQGPEFLTYFQNEAQLDKSGLPSDRFFAERPEGSVSTLKIQRTQQEDSAVYLCASSKDRDRESLNTEAFFGQGTRLTVV.